This T cell receptor (beta chain) was found in a study of identical twins (dated by TCRdb to the mid-2010s). Broadly, across the study: To test whether fetal clonotypes persist, this study deep-sequenced TCR alpha and beta repertoires from monozygotic twins, from unrelated adults of various ages, and from cord blood. To rule out contamination, replicate twin experiments were performed at different times with different library preparation protocols.

Every donor was a healthy Caucasian. The library was obtained by 5' RACE. Sequencer: Illumina HiSeq 2000. Template switching added a universal primer binding site, and the final cDNA carried a unique molecular identifier that allowed TCR cDNA molecules to be counted accurately. First-strand cDNA for TCR alpha and beta chains was synthesized from specific primers in the conserved constant-segment region. To control for contamination, every cDNA library carried two barcodes: a SMART-Mk sample barcode plus Illumina barcodes. TruSeq adapter sequences, together with Illumina sample barcodes, were added in two successive PCR steps. Sequencing of the TCR alpha and beta cDNA libraries was done on the Illumina HiSeq platform using custom primers. The authors' pipeline ran thus. Unique molecular identifiers were extracted from raw reads with MiGEC, and CDR3 positions were determined with MiXCR. Recombination models were inferred per individual with the repgenHMM and IGoR tools using an EM algorithm. Shared clonotypes were analyzed with the tcR package in R, and sharing was normalized by the product of cloneset sizes. To study raw recombination free of thymic and clonal selection effects, out-of-frame nonproductive sequences were analyzed. TCRdb's own reprocessing of the public reads used fastp at Q25 and MiXCR and kept productive beta chains. Every entry covers one CDR3 protein and lists the most common genes and DNA from its rows. The V and J calls were determined by TCRdb, not by the authors. This sample gives 1.5 million to 2 million distinct CDR3 sequences in total; roughly a third of them show up just once. The ten largest clones capture roughly 0.3% of the sample.

Results and caveats for the whole study, not just this receptor: Invariant T cells such as MAIT and iNKT could partly confound zero-insertion analyses, though diverse VJ usage argued against this for most clonotypes. Fewer insertions were carried by abundant cord blood beta clonotypes, a similar but weaker trend appeared in young adult naive repertoires, and no such trend appeared in memory repertoires. Out-of-frame TCR alpha sequences shared between twins showed an excess of low generation-probability sequences compared with coincidental sharing between unrelated individuals. Because the same donors could not be followed over many years, the conclusions depended on cross-sectional statistical analysis. The excess sharing between twins in beta out-of-frame sequences was weaker because fewer shared sequences reduced the signal-to-noise ratio. Out-of-frame TCR alpha sharing in monozygotic twins was systematically underestimated by recombination models, whereas sharing between unrelated individuals was in agreement with the recombination models.

For this clonotype: Its antigen is still unknown. Within one base of it there is no much larger clone, and no base qualities were kept.

CDR1 and CDR2 are read off the germline V gene (reference sequence) as MNHEY and SMNVEV. V is pared back by 4 bases and J by 0 bases, with 13 bases lying between the germline termini. There are 17 amino acids in the CDR3, from cysteine to phenylalanine inclusive. Of the read, only the CDR3 DNA is kept; its 51 bases are in frame from base 1. The sequencing sample was made of cord blood. The TCR sequence derives from a newborn girl in good health. The sequence joins TRBV27 to TRBJ2-6; TRBD1 might be the D gene, on 5 matching bases. The CDR3 reads CASSSGREGSGANVLTF. In nucleotides, the sequence is TGTGCCAGCAGTTCGGGCAGGGAAGGCTCTGGGGCCAACGTCCTGACTTTC.